These 12 T cell receptor beta chains were sequenced from one sample in a study of beta chain features in type 1 diabetes. As every portion of the isolated RNA was reverse transcribed, the sequencing read expressed TCRB transcripts. TCRdb's copy holds only in-frame clones and misses some; the assay was immunoSEQ multiplex PCR. Altogether under 250,000 clones are present, roughly a tenth being singletons, with the ten largest covering 1% to 1.5%. Sequencing was carried out using central memory CD4+ T cells from blood. The receptors come from a man between 18 and 29 years old in good health.

This clone occurred a few times. The chain recombines TRBV14 with TRBJ2-5, with D possibly being TRBD2 (5 bases). The V end was cut by 1 base, the J end by 5 bases, with 14 bases between. Germline V CDR1 and CDR2: SGHDN, FVKESK. The CDR3 covers 15 residues. The CDR3 here is CASSQVIGQRETQYF. CDR3 nucleotide sequence: TGTGCCAGCAGCCAAGTCATAGGGCAGCGGGAGACCCAGTACTTC.

This clone was picked up a small number of times. The gene calls are TRBV5-4 and TRBJ2-7; maybe TRBD2 (6 bases). V lost 6 bases and J lost 6, with 19 bases in between. Germline V CDR1 and CDR2: SGHNT, YYREEE (reference sequence). The CDR3 extends over 14 amino acids. The CDR3 DNA follows: TGTGCCAGCACCGCAAAAGGGGACTCTGGCGAGCAGTACTTC. This gives the protein CASTAKGDSGEQYF.

This clone was recorded a few times. This chain uses TRBV4-3 with TRBJ2-5; no definite D call. The CDR3 runs to 14 residues. Looked up from germline, CDR1 is LGHNA and CDR2 is YSLEER. The V gene lost 4 bases and the J gene lost 5 bases, with 14 bases spanning the gap. The CDR3 region is CASSPLRTGETQYF. Written as DNA, the CDR3 is TGCGCCAGCAGCCCCCTGCGGACCGGGGAGACCCAGTACTTC.

This chain joins TRBV9 and TRBJ2-1; 10 bases agree with TRBD1. V shed 0 bases, J shed 4 bases, and the junction held 10 bases outside the gene matches. The CDR3 extends over 18 amino acids. Germline lookup yields CDR1 SGDLS and CDR2 YYNGEE. CDR3 protein: CASSVAFPGQGEYNEQFF. CDR3 bases: TGTGCCAGCAGCGTAGCTTTCCCCGGACAGGGGGAGTACAATGAGCAGTTCTTC.

This clone was counted a few times. The rearrangement joins TRBV4-1 to TRBJ1-5; D is possibly TRBD1 (5 bases). The CDR3 is made up of 13 amino acids. With 5 bases removed from V and 5 bases from J, the gap between germline ends came to 10 bases. Germline CDR1 reads MGHRA; CDR2 reads YSYEKL. The CDR3 DNA reads as TGCGCCAGCAGCACTCAGGGTGATCAGCCCCAGCATTTT. This sequence encodes CASSTQGDQPQHF.

This clone was detected only a few times. This chain joins TRBV5-1 and TRBJ2-7; 10 nucleotides match TRBD1. J gave up 9 bases and V 4 bases, and 10 bases lay outside the gene matches. Germline loops: CDR1 SGHRS, CDR2 YFSETQ. The CDR3 contains 14 residues. CDR3 in amino acids: CASSATGGRPGQYF. The CDR3 DNA is TGCGCCAGCAGCGCGACAGGGGGCCGGCCTGGGCAGTACTTC.

In this sample, this clone turned up a few times. The chain uses TRBV9 and TRBJ2-1; 11 bases line up with TRBD1. CDR3 size: 15 residues. The germline V gene has CDR1 SGDLS and CDR2 YYNGEE. The junction had 3 bases not matched to a gene; V was cut back by 0 bases and J by 7 bases. The CDR3 here is CASSVEDRGLNEQFF. CDR3 nucleotide sequence: TGTGCCAGCAGCGTAGAGGACAGGGGGCTGAATGAGCAGTTCTTC.

V usage is TRBV7-9 and J usage is TRBJ2-1, with 11 bases aligning to TRBD1. The CDR3 loop spans 14 amino acids. Germline assignment: CDR1 SEHNR and CDR2 FQNEAQ (reference sequence). The junction had 7 bases not matched to a gene; V was cut back by 7 bases and J by 8 bases. This chain's CDR3 is CASTRTGGRDEQFF. In DNA form, the CDR3 reads TGTGCCAGCACCCGGACAGGGGGCAGGGATGAGCAGTTCTTC.

About this clone itself: One end of the junction fails to match germline, which may point to a read error. The same CDR3 arises from other DNA sequences in this sample as well. This rearrangement joins TRBV5-4 to TRBJ2-4; D call uncertain. The CDR3 covers 17 residues. Germline lookup yields CDR1 SGHNT and CDR2 YYREEE (reference sequence). CDR3 amino acids: CASSQDPTSSIVDIQYF. The CDR3 DNA reads TGCGCCAGCAGCCAAGATCCGACTTCCTCTATCGTAGACATTCAGTACTTC.

This clone has just a few counts. The chain is built from TRBV28 and TRBJ2-3; 12 bases are shared with TRBD2. Per the germline V gene, CDR1 is MDHEN and CDR2 is SYDVKM. The CDR3 runs to 15 residues. V dropped 5 bases and J dropped 1; count of bases not matched to a gene: 1. The CDR3 sequence is CASSASGRGTDTQYF. The CDR3 DNA follows: TGTGCCAGCAGTGCTAGCGGGAGGGGCACAGATACGCAGTATTTT.

The table lists this clone with many counts. The chain is built from TRBV9 and TRBJ2-1; 7 nucleotides match TRBD2. Germline V gives CDR1 SGDLS, CDR2 YYNGEE. Trimming removed 0 bases from V and 7 bases from J; junction bases left unmatched: 4. The CDR3 runs to 14 residues. CDR3 loop: CASSVGPGGNEQFF. CDR3 sequence (DNA): TGTGCCAGCAGCGTAGGCCCGGGGGGAAATGAGCAGTTCTTC.

This clone was observed at least ten times. The chain couples TRBV15 to TRBJ2-5; 9 bases agree with TRBD2. J gave up 5 bases and V 1 base, and 11 bases lay outside the gene matches. Germline loops: CDR1 LNHNV, CDR2 YYDKDF (reference sequence). This CDR3 region has 17 residues. The DNA of the CDR3 is TGTGCCACCAGCAGAGGATTATCGGCTAGCGGGACGGAGACCCAGTACTTC. This codes for CATSRGLSASGTETQYF.